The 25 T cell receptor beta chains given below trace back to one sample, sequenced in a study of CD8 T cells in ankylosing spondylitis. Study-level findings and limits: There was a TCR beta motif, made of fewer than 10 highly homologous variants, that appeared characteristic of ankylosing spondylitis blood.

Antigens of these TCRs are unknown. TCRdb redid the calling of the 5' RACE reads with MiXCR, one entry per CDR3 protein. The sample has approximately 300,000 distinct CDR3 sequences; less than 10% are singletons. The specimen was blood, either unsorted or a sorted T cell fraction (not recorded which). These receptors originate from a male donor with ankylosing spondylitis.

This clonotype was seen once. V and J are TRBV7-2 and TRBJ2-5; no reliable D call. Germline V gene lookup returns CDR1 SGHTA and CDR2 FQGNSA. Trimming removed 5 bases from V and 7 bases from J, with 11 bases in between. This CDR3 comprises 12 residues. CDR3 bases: TGTGCCAGCAGCCCTGGGTGGGGGACCCAGTACTTC. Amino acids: CASSPGWGTQYF. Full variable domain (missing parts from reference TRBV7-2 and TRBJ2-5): GAGVSQSPSNKVTEKGKDVELRCDPISGHTALYWYRQSLGQGLEFLIYFQGNSAPDKSGLPSDRFSAERTGGSVSTLTIQRTQQEDSAVYLCASSPGWGTQYFGPGTRLLVL.

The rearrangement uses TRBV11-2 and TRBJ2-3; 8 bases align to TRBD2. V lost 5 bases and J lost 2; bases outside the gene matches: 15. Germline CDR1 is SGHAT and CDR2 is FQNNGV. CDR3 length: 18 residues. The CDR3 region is CASSAFRGGRVATDTQYF. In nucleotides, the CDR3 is TGTGCCAGCAGCGCCTTCCGGGGGGGCAGGGTAGCCACAGATACGCAGTATTTT.

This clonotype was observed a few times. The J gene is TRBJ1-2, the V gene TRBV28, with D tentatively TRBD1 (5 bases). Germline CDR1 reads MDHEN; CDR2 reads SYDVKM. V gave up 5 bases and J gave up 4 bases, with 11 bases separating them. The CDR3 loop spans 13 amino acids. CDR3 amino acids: CASSEPGPYGYTF. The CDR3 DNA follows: TGTGCCAGCAGTGAACCGGGGCCCTATGGCTACACCTTC.

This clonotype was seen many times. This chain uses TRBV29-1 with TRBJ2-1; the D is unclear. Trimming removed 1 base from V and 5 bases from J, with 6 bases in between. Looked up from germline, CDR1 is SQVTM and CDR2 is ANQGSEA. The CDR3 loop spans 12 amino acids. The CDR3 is CSVEVWDNEQFF. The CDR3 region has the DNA TGCAGCGTTGAAGTTTGGGACAATGAGCAGTTCTTC.

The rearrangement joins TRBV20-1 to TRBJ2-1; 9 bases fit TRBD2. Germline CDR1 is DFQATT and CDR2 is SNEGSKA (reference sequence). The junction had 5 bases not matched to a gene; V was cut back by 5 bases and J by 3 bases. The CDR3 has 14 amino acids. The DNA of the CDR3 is TGCAGTGCTCTGACTAGCGGTTACTACAATGAGCAGTTCTTC. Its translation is CSALTSGYYNEQFF.

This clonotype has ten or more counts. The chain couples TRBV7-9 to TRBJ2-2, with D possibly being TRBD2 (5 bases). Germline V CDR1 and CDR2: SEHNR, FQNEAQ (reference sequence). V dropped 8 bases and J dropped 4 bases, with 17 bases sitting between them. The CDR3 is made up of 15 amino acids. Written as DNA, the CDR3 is TGTGCCAGCGAACTAGGAACAGCCTTCACCGGGGAGCTGTTTTTT. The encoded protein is CASELGTAFTGELFF.

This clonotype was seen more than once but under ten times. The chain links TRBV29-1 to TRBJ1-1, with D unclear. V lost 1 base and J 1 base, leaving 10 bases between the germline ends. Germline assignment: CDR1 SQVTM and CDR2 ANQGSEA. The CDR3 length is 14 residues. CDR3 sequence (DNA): TGCAGCGTTGAAGCCCCCCCGGGGAACACTGAAGCTTTCTTT. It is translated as CSVEAPPGNTEAFF.

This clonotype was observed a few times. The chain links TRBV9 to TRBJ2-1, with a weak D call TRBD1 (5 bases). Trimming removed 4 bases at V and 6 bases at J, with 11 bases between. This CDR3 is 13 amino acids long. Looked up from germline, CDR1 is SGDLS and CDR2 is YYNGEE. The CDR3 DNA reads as TGTGCCAGCAGCCCCCCAGGGTCCAATGAGCAGTTCTTC. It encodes CASSPPGSNEQFF.

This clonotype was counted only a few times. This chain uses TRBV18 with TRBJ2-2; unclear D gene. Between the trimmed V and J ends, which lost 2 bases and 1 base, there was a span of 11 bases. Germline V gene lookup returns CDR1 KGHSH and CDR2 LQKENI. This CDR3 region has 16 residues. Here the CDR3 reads CASSPKFQENTGELFF. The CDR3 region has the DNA TGTGCCAGCTCACCAAAATTTCAGGAGAACACCGGGGAGCTGTTTTTT.

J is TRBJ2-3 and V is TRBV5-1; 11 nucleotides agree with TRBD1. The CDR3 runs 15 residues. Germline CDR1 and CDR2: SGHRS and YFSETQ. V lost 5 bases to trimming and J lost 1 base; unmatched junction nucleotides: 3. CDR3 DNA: TGCGCCAGCAGGGGGACAGGGGGAGGCACAGATACGCAGTATTTT. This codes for CASRGTGGGTDTQYF.

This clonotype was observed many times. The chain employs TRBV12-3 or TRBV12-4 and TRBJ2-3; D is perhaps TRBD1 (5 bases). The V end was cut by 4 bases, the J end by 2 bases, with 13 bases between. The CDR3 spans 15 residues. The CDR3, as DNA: TGTGCCAGCAGTTGGGTCGACAGCTCCACAGATACGCAGTATTTT. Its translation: CASSWVDSSTDTQYF.

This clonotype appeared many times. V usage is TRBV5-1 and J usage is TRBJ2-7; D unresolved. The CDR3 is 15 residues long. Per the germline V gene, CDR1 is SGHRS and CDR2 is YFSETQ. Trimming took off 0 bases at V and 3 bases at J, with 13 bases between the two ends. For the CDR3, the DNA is TGCGCCAGCAGCTTGGATCCCACTCGTTACTACGAGCAGTACTTC. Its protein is CASSLDPTRYYEQYF.

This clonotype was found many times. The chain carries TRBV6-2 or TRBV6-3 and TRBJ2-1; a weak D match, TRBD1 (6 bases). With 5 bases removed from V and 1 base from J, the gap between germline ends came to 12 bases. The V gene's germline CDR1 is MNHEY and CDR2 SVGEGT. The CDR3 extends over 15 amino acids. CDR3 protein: CASSTGRGSYNEQFF. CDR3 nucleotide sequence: TGTGCCAGCAGTACAGGGCGTGGATCCTACAATGAGCAGTTCTTC.

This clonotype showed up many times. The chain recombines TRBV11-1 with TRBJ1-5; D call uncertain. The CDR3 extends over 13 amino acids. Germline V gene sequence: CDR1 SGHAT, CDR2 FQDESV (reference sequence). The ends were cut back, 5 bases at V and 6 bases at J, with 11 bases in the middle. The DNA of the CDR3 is TGTGCCAGCAGCCGGGAGCTCGGTCAGCCCCAGCATTTT. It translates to CASSRELGQPQHF. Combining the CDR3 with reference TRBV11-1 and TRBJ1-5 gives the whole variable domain EAEVAQSPRYKITEKSQAVAFWCDPISGHATLYWYRQILGQGPELLVQFQDESVVDDSQLPKDRFSAERLKGVDSTLKIQPAELGDSAMYLCASSRELGQPQHFGDGTRLSIL.

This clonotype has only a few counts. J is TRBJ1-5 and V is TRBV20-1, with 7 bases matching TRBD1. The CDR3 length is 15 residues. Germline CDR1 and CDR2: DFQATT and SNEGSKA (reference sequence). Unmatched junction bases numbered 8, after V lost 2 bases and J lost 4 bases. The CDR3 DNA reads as TGCAGTGCTAGACCGGGACAGTACCCTAATCAGCCCCAGCATTTT. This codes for CSARPGQYPNQPQHF.

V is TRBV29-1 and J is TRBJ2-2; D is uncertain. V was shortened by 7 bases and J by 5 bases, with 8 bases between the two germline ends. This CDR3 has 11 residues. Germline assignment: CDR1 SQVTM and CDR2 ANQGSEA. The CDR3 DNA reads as TGCAGCGCACGCCTAACCGGGGAGCTGTTTTTT. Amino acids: CSARLTGELFF.

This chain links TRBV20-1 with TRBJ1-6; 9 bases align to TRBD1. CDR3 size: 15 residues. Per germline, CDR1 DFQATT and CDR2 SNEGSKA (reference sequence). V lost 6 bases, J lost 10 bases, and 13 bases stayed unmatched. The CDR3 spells CSAGTGTGLPSPLHF. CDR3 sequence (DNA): TGCAGTGCGGGAACCGGGACAGGGCTACCATCACCCCTCCACTTT.

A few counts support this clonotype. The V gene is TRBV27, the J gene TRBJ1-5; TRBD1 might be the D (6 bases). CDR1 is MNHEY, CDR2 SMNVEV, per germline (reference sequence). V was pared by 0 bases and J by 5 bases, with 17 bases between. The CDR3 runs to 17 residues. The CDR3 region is CASSLSGWGQGDQPQHF. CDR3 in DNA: TGTGCCAGCAGTTTATCAGGTTGGGGGCAAGGAGATCAGCCCCAGCATTTT.

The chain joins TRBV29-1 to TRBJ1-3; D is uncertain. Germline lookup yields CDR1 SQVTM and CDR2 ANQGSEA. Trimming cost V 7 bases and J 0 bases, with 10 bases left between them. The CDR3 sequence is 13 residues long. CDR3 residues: CSAWPSSGNTIYF. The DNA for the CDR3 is TGCAGCGCCTGGCCGAGCTCTGGAAACACCATATATTTT. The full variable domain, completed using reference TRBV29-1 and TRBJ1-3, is SAVISQKPSRDICQRGTSLTIQCQVDSQVTMMFWYRQQPGQSLTLIATANQGSEATYESGFVIDKFPISRPNLTFSTLTVSNMSPEDSSIYLCSAWPSSGNTIYFGEGSWLTVV.

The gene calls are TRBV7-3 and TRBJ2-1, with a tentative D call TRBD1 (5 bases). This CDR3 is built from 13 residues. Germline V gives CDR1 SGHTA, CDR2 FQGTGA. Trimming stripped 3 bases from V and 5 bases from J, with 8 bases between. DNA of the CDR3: TGTGCCAGCAGCTTTGACAGAGACAATGAGCAGTTCTTC. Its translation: CASSFDRDNEQFF.

This CDR3 reads CASSPFSPPEQYF. In nucleotides, the CDR3 is TGCGCCAGCAGCCCCTTCTCCCCCCCTGAGCAGTACTTC. The chain couples TRBV5-1 to TRBJ2-7; D is uncertain. This CDR3 has 13 amino acids. Germline V gene data show CDR1 as SGHRS and CDR2 as YFSETQ. The germline V and J ends were trimmed by 4 bases and 7 bases, with 15 bases remaining between them.

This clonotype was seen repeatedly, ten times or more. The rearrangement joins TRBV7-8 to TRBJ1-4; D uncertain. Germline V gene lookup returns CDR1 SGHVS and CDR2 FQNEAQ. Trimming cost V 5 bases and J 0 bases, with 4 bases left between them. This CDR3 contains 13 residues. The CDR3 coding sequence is TGTGCCAGCAGCCCAGCAACTAATGAAAAACTGTTTTTT. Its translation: CASSPATNEKLFF.

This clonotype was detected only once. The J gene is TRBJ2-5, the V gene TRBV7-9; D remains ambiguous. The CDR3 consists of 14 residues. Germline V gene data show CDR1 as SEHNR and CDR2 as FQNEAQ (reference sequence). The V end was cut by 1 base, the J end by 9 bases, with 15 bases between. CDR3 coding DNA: TGTGCCAGCAGCTTAGACTTTTCGAGGTCGGCCCAGTACTTC. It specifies CASSLDFSRSAQYF.

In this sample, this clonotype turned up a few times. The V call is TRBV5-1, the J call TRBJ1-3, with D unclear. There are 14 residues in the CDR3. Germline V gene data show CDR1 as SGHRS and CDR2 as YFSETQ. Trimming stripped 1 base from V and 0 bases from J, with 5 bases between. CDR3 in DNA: TGCGCCAGCAGCTTGCAGAGCTCTGGAAACACCATATATTTT. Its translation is CASSLQSSGNTIYF.

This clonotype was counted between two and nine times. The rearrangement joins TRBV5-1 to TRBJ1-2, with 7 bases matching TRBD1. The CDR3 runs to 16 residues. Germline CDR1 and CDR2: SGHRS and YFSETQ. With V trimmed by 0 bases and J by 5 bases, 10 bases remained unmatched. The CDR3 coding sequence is TGCGCCAGCAGCTTGGGTGGACAGGAGACCTTATATGGCTACACCTTC. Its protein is CASSLGGQETLYGYTF.